The entry below describes one TCR beta chain. Its antigen remains unknown. This specimen comes from a study of chemoradiotherapy in HPV16-positive cancers. Study summary: Candidate HPV-specific T-cell clones and common TCR motifs came from functional assays in a couple of HPV16-positive patients. Study results and caveats: Functional assays defining HPV-specific T cells used only two HPV16-positive patients. Candidate HPV-specific clones and E7-related TCR motifs grew in tumor during treatment.

Only in-frame clones appear in the TCRdb table, and some are missing; sequencing was by immunoSEQ multiplex PCR. This sample has some 1,900 clones; 89% occur once, and the top ten carry about 4.8%. Repertoires were sampled repeatedly during chemoradiotherapy. The sequencing used tumor tissue, collected from a patient who underwent chemoradiotherapy. The clonotype comes from a human donor with HPV-associated anogenital cancer.

The CDR3 protein is CASSQQESYGYTF. As DNA, the CDR3 is TGTGCCAGCAGCCAACAAGAGTCCTATGGCTACACCTTC. The rearrangement joins TRBV14 to TRBJ1-2, with D unresolved. Per the germline V gene, CDR1 is SGHDN and CDR2 is FVKESK. The CDR3 has 13 residues. The V and J ends lost 2 bases and 4 bases respectively, with 8 bases between them.